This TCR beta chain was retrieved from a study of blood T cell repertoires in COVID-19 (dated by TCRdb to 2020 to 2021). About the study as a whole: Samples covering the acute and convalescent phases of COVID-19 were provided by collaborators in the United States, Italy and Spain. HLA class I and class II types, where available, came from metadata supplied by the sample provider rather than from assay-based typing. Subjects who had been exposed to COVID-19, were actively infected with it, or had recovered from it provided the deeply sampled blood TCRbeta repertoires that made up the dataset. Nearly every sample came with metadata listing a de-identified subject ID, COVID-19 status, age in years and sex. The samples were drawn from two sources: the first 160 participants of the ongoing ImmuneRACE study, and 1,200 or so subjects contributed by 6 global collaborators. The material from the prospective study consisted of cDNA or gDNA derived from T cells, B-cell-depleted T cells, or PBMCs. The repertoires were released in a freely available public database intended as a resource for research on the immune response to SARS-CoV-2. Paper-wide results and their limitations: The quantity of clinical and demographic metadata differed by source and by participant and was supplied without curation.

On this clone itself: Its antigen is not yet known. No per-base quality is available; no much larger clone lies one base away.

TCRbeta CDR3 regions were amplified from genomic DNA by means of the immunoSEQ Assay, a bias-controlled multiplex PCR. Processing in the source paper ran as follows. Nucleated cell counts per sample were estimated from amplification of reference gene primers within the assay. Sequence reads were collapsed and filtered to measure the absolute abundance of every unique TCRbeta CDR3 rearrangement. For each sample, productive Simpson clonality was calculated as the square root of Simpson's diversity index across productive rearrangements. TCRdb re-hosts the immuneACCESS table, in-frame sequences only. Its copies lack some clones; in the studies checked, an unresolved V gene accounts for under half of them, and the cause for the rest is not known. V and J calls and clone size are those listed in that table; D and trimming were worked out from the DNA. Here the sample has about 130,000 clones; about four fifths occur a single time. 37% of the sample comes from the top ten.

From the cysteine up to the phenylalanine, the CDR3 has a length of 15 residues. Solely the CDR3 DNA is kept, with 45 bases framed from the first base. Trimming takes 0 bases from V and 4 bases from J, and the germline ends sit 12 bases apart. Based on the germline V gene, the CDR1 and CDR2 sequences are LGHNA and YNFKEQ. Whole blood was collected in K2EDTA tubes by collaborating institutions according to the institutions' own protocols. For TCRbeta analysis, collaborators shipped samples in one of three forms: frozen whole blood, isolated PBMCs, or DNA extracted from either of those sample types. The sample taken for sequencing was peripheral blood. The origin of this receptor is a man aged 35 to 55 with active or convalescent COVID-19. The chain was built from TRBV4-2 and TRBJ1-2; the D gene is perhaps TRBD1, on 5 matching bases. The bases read TGTGCCAGCAGCCAAGACAGGGATCCTCGCTATGGCTACACCTTC. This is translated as CASSQDRDPRYGYTF.